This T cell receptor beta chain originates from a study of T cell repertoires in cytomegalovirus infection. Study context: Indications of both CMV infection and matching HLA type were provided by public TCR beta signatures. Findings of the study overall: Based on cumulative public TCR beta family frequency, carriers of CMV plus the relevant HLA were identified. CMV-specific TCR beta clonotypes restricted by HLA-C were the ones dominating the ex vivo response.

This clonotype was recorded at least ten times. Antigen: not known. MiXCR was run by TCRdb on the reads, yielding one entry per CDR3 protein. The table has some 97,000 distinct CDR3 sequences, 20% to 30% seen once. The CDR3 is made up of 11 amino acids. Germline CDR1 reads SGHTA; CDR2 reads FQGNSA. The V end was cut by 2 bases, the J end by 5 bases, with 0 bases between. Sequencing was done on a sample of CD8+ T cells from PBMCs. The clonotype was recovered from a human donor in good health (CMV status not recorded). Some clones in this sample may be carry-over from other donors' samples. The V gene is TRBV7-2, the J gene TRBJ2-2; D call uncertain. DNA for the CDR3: TGTGCCAGCAGCTTAACCGGGGAGCTGTTTTTT. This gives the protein CASSLTGELFF.